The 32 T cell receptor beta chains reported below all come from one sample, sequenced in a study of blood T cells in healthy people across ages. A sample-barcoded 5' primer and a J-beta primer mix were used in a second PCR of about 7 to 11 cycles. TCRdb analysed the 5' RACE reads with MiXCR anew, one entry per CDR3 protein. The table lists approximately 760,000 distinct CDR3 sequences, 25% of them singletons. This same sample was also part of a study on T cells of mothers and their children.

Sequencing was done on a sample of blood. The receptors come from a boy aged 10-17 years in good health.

In DNA, the CDR3 is TGTGCCAGCAGCTTAGTTGGGCTCGTTAGCACAGATACGCAGTATTTT. Its translation: CASSLVGLVSTDTQYF. The V gene is TRBV7-2, the J gene TRBJ2-3; the D is unclear. V shed 1 base and J shed 0 bases, with 11 bases lying between them. Germline values: CDR1 SGHTA, CDR2 FQGNSA. The length of the CDR3 is 16 residues.

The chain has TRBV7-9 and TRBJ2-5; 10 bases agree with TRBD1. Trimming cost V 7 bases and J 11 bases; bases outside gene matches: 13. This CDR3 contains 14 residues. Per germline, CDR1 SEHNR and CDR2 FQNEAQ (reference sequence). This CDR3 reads CASNRYGTGEEQYF. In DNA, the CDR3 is TGTGCCAGCAACCGCTATGGGACAGGGGAAGAGCAGTACTTC.

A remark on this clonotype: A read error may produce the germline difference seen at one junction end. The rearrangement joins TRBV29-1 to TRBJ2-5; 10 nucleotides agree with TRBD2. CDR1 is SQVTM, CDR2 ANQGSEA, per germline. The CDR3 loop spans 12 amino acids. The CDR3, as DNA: TGCAGCGCAAAAGCGGGAGGGCCCTGGGGGGACTTC. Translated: CSAKAGGPWGDF.

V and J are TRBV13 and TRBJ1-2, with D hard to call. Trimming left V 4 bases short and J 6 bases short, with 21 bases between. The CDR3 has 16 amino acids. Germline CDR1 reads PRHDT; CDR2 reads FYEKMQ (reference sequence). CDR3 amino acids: CASSSPAAPQSHGYTF. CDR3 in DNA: TGTGCCAGCAGCTCCCCGGCAGCGCCCCAATCCCATGGCTACACCTTC. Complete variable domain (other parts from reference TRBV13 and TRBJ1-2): AAGVIQSPRHLIKEKRETATLKCYPIPRHDTVYWYQQGPGQDPQFLISFYEKMQSDKGSIPDRFSAQQFSDYHSELNMSSLELGDSALYFCASSSPAAPQSHGYTFGSGTRLTVV.

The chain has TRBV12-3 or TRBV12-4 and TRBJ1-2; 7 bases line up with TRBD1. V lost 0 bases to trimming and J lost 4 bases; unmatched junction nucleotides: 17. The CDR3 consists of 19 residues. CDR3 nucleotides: TGTGCCAGCAGTTTAGCGGCCGGGACAGAGGCCCCCTTAGGCTATGGCTACACCTTC. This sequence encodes CASSLAAGTEAPLGYGYTF.

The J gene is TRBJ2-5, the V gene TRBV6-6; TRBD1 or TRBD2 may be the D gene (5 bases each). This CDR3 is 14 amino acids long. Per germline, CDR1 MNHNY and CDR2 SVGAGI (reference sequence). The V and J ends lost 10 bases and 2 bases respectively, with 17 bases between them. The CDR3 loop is CATLGTSRQETQYF. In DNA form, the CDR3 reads TGTGCCACCCTAGGGACGTCGAGGCAAGAGACCCAGTACTTC.

The CDR3 loop reads CASSPRRASGTLVGETQYF. CDR3 sequence (DNA): TGTGCCAGCAGTCCCCGACGGGCTAGCGGGACGTTAGTTGGAGAGACCCAGTACTTC. V usage is TRBV28 and J usage is TRBJ2-5, with 9 bases lining up with TRBD2. Germline CDR1 is MDHEN and CDR2 is SYDVKM. There are 19 residues in the CDR3. The ends lost 5 bases at V and 4 bases at J; junction bases unmatched: 20.

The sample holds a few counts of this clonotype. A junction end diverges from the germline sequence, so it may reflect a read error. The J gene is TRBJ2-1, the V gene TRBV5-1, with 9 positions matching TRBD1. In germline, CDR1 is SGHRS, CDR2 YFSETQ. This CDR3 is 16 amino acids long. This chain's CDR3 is CASSLDRTGGYNEQLF. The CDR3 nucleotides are TGCGCCAGCAGCTTGGATCGTACAGGGGGCTACAATGAGCAGCTCTTC.

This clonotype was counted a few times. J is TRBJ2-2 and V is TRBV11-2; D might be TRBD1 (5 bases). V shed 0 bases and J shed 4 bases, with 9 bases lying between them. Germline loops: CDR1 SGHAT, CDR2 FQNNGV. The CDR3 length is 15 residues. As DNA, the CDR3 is TGTGCCAGCAGCTTAGAATCAGGGCCCACCGGGGAGCTGTTTTTT. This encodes CASSLESGPTGELFF.

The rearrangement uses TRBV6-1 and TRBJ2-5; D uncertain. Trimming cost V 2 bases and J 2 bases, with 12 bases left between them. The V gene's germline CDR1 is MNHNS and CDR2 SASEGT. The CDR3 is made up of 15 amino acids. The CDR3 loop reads CASSEINGPQETQYF. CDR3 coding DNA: TGTGCCAGCAGTGAAATTAATGGACCGCAAGAGACCCAGTACTTC.

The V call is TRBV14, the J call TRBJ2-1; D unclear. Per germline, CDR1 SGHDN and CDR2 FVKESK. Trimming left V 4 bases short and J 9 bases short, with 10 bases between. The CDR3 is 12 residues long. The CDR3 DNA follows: TGTGCCAGCAGCCCTAATTCGTTTGAGCAGTTCTTC. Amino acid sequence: CASSPNSFEQFF.

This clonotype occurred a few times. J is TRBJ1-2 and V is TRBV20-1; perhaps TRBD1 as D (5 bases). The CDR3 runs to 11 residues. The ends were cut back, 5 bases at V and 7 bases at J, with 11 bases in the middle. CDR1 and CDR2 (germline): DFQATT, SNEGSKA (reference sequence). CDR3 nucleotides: TGCAGTGCTTTCAGGGTCTCTGGCTACACCTTC. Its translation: CSAFRVSGYTF.

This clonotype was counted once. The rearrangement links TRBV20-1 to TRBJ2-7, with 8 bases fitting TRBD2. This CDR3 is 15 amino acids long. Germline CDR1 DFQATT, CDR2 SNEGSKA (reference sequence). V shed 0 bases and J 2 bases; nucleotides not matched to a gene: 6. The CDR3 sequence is CSARELAGLTYEQYF. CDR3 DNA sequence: TGCAGTGCTAGAGAGCTAGCGGGCTTAACCTACGAGCAGTACTTC.

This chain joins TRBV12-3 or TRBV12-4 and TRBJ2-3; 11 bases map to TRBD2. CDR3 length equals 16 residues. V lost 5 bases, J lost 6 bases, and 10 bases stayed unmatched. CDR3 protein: CASSRLAGMIADTQYF. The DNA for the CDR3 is TGTGCCAGCAGTCGACTAGCGGGAATGATTGCGGATACGCAGTATTTT.

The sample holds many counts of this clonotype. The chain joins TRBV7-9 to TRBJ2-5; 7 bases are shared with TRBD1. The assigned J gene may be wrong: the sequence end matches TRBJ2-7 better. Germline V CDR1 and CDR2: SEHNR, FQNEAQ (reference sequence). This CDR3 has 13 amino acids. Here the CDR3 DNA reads TGTGCCAGCAGCCTGGGACAGTACTACGAGCAGTACTTC. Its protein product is CASSLGQYYEQYF.

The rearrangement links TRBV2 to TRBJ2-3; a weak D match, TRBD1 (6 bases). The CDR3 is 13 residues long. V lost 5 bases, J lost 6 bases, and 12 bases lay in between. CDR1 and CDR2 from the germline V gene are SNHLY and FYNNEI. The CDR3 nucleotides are TGTGCCAGCAGTCGGGACACTGAGGATACGCAGTATTTT. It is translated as CASSRDTEDTQYF.

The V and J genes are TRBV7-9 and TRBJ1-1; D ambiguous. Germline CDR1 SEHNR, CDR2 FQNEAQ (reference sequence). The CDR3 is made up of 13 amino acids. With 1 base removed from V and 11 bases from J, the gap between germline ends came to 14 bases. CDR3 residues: CASSLVGIRRAFF. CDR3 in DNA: TGTGCCAGCAGCTTAGTGGGGATCCGGCGGGCTTTCTTT.

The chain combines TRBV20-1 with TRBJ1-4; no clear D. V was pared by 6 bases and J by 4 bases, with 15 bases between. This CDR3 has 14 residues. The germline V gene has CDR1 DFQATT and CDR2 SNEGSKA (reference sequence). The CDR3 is CSAPGRSDNEKLFF. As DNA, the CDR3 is TGCAGTGCCCCCGGCCGATCCGATAATGAAAAACTGTTTTTT.

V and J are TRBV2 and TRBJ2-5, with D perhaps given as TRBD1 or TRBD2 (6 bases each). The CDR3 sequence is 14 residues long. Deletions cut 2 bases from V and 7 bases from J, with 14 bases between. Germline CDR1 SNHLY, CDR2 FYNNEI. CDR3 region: CASSERGPRWTQYF. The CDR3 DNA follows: TGTGCCAGCAGTGAACGGGGGCCGAGGTGGACCCAGTACTTC.

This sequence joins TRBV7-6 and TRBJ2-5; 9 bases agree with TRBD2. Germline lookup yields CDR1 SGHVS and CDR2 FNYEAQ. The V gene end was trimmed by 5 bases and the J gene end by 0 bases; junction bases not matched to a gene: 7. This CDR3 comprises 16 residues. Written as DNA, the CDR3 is TGTGCCAGCAGCATTTGGGCTAGCGGGGACCAAGAGACCCAGTACTTC. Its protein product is CASSIWASGDQETQYF. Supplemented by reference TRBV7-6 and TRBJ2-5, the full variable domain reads GAGVSQSPRYKVTKRGQDVALRCDPISGHVSLYWYRQALGQGPEFLTYFNYEAQQDKSGLPNDRFSAERPEGSISTLTIQRTEQRDSAMYRCASSIWASGDQETQYFGPGTRLLVL.

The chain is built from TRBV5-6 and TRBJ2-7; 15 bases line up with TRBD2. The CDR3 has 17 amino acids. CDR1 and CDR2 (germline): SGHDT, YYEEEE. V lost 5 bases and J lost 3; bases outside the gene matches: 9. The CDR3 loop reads CASRPKGLAGGYYEQYF. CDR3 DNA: TGTGCCAGCAGACCCAAGGGACTAGCGGGAGGTTACTACGAGCAGTACTTC.

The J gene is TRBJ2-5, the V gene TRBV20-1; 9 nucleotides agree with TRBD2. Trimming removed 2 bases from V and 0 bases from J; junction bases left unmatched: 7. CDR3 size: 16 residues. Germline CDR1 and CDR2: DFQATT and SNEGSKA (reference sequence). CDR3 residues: CSARPRLAAYQETQYF. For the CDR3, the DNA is TGCAGTGCTAGACCGAGACTAGCGGCGTACCAAGAGACCCAGTACTTC.

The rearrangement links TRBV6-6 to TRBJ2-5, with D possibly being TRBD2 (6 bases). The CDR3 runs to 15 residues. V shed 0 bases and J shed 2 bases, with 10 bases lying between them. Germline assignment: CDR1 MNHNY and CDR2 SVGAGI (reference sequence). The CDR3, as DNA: TGTGCCAGCAGTTACTCGACTAGTTTACAAGAGACCCAGTACTTC. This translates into CASSYSTSLQETQYF.

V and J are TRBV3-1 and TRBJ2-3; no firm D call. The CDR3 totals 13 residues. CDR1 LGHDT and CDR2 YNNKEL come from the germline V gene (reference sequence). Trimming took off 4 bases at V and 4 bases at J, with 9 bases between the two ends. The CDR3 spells CASSPLSADTQYF. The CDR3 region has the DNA TGTGCCAGCAGCCCCCTCTCCGCAGATACGCAGTATTTT.

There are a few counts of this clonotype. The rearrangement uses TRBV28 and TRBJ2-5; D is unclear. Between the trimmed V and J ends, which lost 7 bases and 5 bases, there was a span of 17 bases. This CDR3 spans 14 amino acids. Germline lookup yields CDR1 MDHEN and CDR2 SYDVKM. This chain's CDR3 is CASTRHPAGETQYF. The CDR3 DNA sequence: TGTGCCAGCACCCGACACCCTGCCGGGGAGACCCAGTACTTC.

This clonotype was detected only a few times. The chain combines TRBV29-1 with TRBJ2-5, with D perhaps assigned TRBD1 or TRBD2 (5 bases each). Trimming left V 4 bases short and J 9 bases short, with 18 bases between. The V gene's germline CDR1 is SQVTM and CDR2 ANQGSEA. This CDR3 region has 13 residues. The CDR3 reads CSVGGVNARAQYF. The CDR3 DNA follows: TGCAGCGTTGGAGGGGTTAATGCTCGGGCCCAGTACTTC.

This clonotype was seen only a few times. CDR3 sequence (DNA): TGTGCCACCAGCAGAGAGGGACAGGGGATCGACGAGCAGTACTTC. It is translated as CATSREGQGIDEQYF. The rearrangement joins TRBV15 to TRBJ2-7, with 10 nucleotides matching TRBD1. The V segment lost 0 bases and the J segment 5 bases; nucleotides outside the gene matches: 4. In germline, CDR1 is LNHNV, CDR2 YYDKDF (reference sequence). The length of the CDR3 is 15 residues.

The CDR3 coding sequence is TGTGCCAGCCACCCGGGGGGTTCCTACAATGAGCAGTTCTTC. It translates to CASHPGGSYNEQFF. J is TRBJ2-1 and V is TRBV7-9; 7 bases are a match to TRBD2. The CDR3 totals 14 residues. V lost 8 bases, J lost 1 base, and 5 bases stayed unmatched. The germline V gene has CDR1 SEHNR and CDR2 FQNEAQ (reference sequence). Together with reference TRBV7-9 and TRBJ2-1, the CDR3 gives the full variable domain: DTGVSQNPRHKITKRGQNVTFRCDPISEHNRLYWYRQTLGQGPEFLTYFQNEAQLEKSRLLSDRFSAERPKGSFSTLEIQRTEQGDSAMYLCASHPGGSYNEQFFGPGTRLTVL.

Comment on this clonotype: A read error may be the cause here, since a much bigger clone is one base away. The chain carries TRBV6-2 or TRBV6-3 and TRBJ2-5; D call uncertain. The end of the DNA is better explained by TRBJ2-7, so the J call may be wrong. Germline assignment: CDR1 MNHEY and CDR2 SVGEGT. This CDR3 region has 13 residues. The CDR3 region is CASSYSPSYEQYF. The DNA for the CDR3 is TGTGCCAGCAGTTACTCCCCCTCCTACGAGCAGTACTTC.

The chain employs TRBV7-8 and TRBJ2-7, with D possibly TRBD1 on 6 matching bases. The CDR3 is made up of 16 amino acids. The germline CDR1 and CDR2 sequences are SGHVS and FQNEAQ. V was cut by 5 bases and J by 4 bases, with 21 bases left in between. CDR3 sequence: CASSPLGWTVVYEQYF. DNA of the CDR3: TGTGCCAGCAGCCCGCTGGGGTGGACAGTGGTATACGAGCAGTACTTC.

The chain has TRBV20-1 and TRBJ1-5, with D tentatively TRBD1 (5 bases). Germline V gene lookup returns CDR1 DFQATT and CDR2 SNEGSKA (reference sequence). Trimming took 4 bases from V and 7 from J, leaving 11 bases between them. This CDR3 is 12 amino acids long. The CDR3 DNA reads TGCAGTGCTACGTCAGCAGGGCAGCCCCAGCATTTT. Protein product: CSATSAGQPQHF.

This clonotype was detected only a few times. As DNA, the CDR3 is TGTGCCAGCAGCCATACCCCTGAGGACGAGCAGTACTTC. It specifies CASSHTPEDEQYF. V is TRBV3-1 and J is TRBJ2-7, with no clear D. The CDR3 has 13 amino acids. Germline CDR1 is LGHDT and CDR2 is YNNKEL (reference sequence). V was clipped by 3 bases and J by 5 bases, with 11 bases between them.